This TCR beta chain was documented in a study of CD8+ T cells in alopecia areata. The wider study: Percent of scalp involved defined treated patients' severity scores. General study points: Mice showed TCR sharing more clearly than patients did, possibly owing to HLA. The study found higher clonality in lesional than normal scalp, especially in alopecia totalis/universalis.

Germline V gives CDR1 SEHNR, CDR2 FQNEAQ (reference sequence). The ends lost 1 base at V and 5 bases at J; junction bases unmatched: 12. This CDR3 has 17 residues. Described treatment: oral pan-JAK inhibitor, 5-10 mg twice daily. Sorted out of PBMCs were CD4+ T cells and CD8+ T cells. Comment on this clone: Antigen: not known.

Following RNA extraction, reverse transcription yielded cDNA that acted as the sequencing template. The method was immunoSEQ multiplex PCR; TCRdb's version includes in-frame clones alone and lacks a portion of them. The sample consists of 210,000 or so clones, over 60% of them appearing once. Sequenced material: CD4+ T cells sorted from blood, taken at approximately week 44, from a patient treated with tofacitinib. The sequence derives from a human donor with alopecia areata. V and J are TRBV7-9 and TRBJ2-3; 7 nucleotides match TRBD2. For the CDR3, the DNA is TGTGCCAGCAGCTTAGGGATAACCCTCTCGGGAGGAGATACGCAGTATTTT. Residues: CASSLGITLSGGDTQYF. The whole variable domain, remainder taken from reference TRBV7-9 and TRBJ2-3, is DTGVSQNPRHKITKRGQNVTFRCDPISEHNRLYWYRQTLGQGPEFLTYFQNEAQLEKSRLLSDRFSAERPKGSFSTLEIQRTEQGDSAMYLCASSLGITLSGGDTQYFGPGTRLTVL.